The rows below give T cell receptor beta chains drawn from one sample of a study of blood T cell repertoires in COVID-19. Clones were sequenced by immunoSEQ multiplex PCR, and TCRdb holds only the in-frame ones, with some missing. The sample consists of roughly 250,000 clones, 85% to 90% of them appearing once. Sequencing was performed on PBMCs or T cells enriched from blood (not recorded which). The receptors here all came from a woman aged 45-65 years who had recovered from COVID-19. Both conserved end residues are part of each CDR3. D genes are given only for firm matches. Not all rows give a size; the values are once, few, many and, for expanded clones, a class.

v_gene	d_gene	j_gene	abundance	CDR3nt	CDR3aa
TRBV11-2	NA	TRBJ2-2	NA	TGTGCCAGCAGCTTAAACTACCTGAACACCGGGGAGCTGTTTTTT	CASSLNYLNTGELFF
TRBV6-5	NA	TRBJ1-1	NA	TGTGCCATCTTGCTAGTGTTAAACACTGAAGCTTTCTTT	CAILLVLNTEAFF
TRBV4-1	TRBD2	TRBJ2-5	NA	TGCGCCAGCAGCCAAGATAACGGGAGGGATGAGACCCAGTACTTC	CASSQDNGRDETQYF
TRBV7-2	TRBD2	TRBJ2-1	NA	TGTGCCAGCAGCTTTGGGACTAGCTTCAATGAGCAGTTCTTC	CASSFGTSFNEQFF
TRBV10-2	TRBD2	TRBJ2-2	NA	TGCGCCACCAGCCGCTGGGGGGGGGAAAACACCGGGGAGCTGTTTTTT	CATSRWGGENTGELFF
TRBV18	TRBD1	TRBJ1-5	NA	TGTGCCAGCTCACCCGGGACAGGTAATCAGCCCCAGCATTTT	CASSPGTGNQPQHF
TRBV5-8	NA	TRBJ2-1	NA	TGTGCCAGCAGCTTGTACAGAAACTCCTACAATGAGCAGTTCTTC	CASSLYRNSYNEQFF
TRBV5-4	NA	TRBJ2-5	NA	TGTGCCAGCAGCTTCGGGACTCGACAAAGGGAGACCCAGTACTTC	CASSFGTRQRETQYF
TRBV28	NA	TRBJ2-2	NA	TGTGCCAGCAGTAACGGCGGGGAGCTGTTTTTT	CASSNGGELFF
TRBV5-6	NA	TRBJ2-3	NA	TGTGCCAGCAGCTTACTCACCCCCTCCGACACAGATACGCAGTATTTT	CASSLLTPSDTDTQYF
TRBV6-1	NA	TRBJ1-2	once	TGTGCCAGCAGTGATGAAGGGAGTCGATATGGCTACACCTTC	CASSDEGSRYGYTF
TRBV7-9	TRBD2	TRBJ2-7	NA	TGTGCCAGCAGCTTTTTCAGCGGGAGACGAGAACAGTACTTC	CASSFFSGRREQYF
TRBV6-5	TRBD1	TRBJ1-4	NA	TGTGCCAGCAGCCCCACAGGGGTGCACCAACAAAAACTGTTTTTT	CASSPTGVHQQKLFF
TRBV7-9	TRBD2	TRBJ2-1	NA	TGTGCCAGCAGCTTAGCAACTACTAGCGGGAGGAGAAATGAGCAGTTCTTC	CASSLATTSGRRNEQFF
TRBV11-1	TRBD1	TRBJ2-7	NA	TGTGCCAGCAGCTTATGGACAGGGGGGGGATACGAGCAGTACTTC	CASSLWTGGGYEQYF
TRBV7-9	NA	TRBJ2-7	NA	TGTGCCAGCAGCTTAGGCGTCAGCGCGAGCTCCTACGAGCAGTACTTC	CASSLGVSASSYEQYF
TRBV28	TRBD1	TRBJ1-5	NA	TGTGCCAGCAGTGCCCTGACAGGGCGCCAGCCCCAGCATTTT	CASSALTGRQPQHF
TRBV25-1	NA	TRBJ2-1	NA	TGTGCCAGCAGTGATCTTGTCTACAATGAGCAGTTCTTC	CASSDLVYNEQFF
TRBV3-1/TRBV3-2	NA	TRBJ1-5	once	TGTGCCAGCAGCCTCGGACTTCAGCCCCAGCATTTT	CASSLGLQPQHF
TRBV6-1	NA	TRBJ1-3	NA	TGTGCCAGCAGTGAGGGGGGGGCCGCCGGAAACACCATATATTTT	CASSEGGAAGNTIYF
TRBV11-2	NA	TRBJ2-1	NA	TGTGCCAGCAGCCCACGGACACAAGGGAATGAGCAGTTCTTC	CASSPRTQGNEQFF
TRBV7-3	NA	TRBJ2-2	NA	TGTGCCAGCAGCTTAAAAGGGGGAAACACCGGGGAGCTGTTTTTT	CASSLKGGNTGELFF
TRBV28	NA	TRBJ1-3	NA	TGTGCCAGCAGCCAGGGGAGGGGATATCTGAGAAACACCATATATTTT	CASSQGRGYLRNTIYF
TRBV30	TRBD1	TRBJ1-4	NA	TGTGCCTGGACAGGGACAGGGCTTAATGAAAAACTGTTTTTT	CAWTGTGLNEKLFF
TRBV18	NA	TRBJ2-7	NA	TGTGCCAGCTCACCAAACAGGGTCTCCTACGAGCAGTACTTC	CASSPNRVSYEQYF
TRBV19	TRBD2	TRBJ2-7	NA	TGTGCCAGTAGCCCTGGACTAGCGGGAGGTATCTCCTACGAGCAGTACTTC	CASSPGLAGGISYEQYF
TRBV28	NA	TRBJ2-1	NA	TGTGCCAGCGGGATCGGGGTAGGAACCTACAATGAGCAGTTCTTC	CASGIGVGTYNEQFF
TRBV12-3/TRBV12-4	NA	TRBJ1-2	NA	TGTGCCAGCAGTTCCACAGGGCGGGATGGCTACACCTTC	CASSSTGRDGYTF
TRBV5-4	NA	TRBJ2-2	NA	TGTGCCACGACCGAGCGCCAGGGCCGAACCGGGGAGCTGTTTTTT	CATTERQGRTGELFF
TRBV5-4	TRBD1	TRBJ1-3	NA	TGTGCCAGCAGCTTGGCCGGGACAGGGTCAAGGAGTTCAGGAAACACCATATATTTT	CASSLAGTGSRSSGNTIYF
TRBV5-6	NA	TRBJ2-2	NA	TGTGCCAGCAGCTTGCCGGGAGCTCCCCCCGGGGAGCTGTTTTTT	CASSLPGAPPGELFF
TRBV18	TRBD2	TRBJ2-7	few	TGTGCCAGCTCATCTGGGACTAGCGGGAGGCTCCACGAGCAGTACTTC	CASSSGTSGRLHEQYF
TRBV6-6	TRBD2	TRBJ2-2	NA	TGTGCCAGCAGTCGAAGACTAGCTCGTGGGTTGGGCGGGGAGCTGTTTTTT	CASSRRLARGLGGELFF
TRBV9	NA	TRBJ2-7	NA	TGTGCCAGCAGCGCGAGCTCGGACAGCTACGAGCAGTACTTC	CASSASSDSYEQYF
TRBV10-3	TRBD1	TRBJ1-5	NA	TGTGCCATCAGTGGCGGCGGGACAGGGGATCAGCCCCAGCATTTT	CAISGGGTGDQPQHF
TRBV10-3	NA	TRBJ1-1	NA	TGTGCCATCAGTCGAGAAGACAATGAAGCTTTCTTT	CAISREDNEAFF
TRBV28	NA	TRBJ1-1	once	TGTGCCAGCAGCTCCCCGGGGGGGTACACTGAAGCTTTCTTT	CASSSPGGYTEAFF